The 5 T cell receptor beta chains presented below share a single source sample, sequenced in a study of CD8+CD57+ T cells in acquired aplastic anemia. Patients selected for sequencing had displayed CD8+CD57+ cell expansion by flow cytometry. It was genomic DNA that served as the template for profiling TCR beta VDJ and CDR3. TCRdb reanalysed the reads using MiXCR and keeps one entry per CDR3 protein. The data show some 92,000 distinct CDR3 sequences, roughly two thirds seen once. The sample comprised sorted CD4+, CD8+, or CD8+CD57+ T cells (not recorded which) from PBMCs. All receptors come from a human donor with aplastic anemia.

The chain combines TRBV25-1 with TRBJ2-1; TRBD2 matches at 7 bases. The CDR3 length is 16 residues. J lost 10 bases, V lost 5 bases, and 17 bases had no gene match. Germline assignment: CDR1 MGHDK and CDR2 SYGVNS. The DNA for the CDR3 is TGTGCCAGCAGTTACCCCGGACTAGTTGAGGGAAAAGAGCAGTTCTTC. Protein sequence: CASSYPGLVEGKEQFF.

This CDR3 reads CASSSTIGRRGGYTF. The CDR3 DNA follows: TGTGCCAGCAGCTCGACCATCGGGCGGAGGGGTGGCTACACCTTC. The chain carries TRBV7-2 and TRBJ1-2, with a weak D call TRBD1 (5 bases). This CDR3 contains 15 residues. Germline CDR1 is SGHTA and CDR2 is FQGNSA. Trimming shortened V by 4 bases and J by 7 bases, and 19 bases separated the two germline ends.

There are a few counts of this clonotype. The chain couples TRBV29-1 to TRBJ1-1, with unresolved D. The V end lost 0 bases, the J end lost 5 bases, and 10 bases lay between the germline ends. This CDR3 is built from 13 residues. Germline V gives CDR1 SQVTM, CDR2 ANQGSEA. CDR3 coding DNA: TGCAGCGTTGAAGAGGATCCCAGGACTGAAGCTTTCTTT. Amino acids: CSVEEDPRTEAFF. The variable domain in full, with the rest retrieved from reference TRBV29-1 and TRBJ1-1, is SAVISQKPSRDICQRGTSLTIQCQVDSQVTMMFWYRQQPGQSLTLIATANQGSEATYESGFVIDKFPISRPNLTFSTLTVSNMSPEDSSIYLCSVEEDPRTEAFFGQGTRLTVV.

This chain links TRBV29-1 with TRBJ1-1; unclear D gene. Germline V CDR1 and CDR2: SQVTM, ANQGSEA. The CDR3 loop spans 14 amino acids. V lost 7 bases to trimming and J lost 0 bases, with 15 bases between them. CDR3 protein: CSATYAAVNTEAFF. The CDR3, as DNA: TGCAGCGCGACCTACGCAGCGGTGAACACTGAAGCTTTCTTT.

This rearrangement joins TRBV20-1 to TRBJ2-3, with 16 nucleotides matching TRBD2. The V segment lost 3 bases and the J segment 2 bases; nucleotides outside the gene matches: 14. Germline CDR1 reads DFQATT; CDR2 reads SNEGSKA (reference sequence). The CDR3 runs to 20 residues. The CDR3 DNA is TGCAGTGCTAGTGGTCAGGGGACTAGCGGGGGGGCCCTGTACACAGATACGCAGTATTTT. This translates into CSASGQGTSGGALYTDTQYF.